Shown below are 27 T cell receptor beta chains from a single sample sequenced in a study of technical replicates of blood from several donors. Sequencing was performed with immunoSEQ multiplex PCR; in TCRdb, only in-frame clones are kept and a portion is missing. This table holds under 90,000 clones, 93% found once. Sequenced input: T cells isolated from PBMCs. Source of these receptors: a human donor in good health.

In its sample, this clone was seen once. This sequence joins TRBV27 and TRBJ1-2, with a tentative D call TRBD1 (6 bases). Germline V gene lookup returns CDR1 MNHEY and CDR2 SMNVEV (reference sequence). The CDR3 has 13 amino acids. Trimming stripped 5 bases from V and 6 bases from J, with 13 bases between. CDR3 protein: CASSPINRDGYTF. The DNA of the CDR3 is TGTGCCAGCAGTCCGATTAACAGGGATGGCTACACCTTC.

The chain carries TRBV6-5 and TRBJ2-7; TRBD1 matches 9 bases. Trimming removed 7 bases from V and 6 bases from J; junction bases left unmatched: 10. This CDR3 is built from 14 residues. Looked up from germline, CDR1 is MNHEY and CDR2 is SVGAGI. This CDR3 reads CASIERTGAGEQYF. For the CDR3, the DNA is TGTGCCAGCATCGAGCGGACAGGGGCTGGCGAGCAGTACTTC.

A few counts support this clone. The chain joins TRBV5-1 to TRBJ2-3; a weak D match, TRBD2 (6 bases). The CDR3 consists of 16 residues. Germline CDR1 is SGHRS and CDR2 is YFSETQ. Trimming pared 3 bases from V and 3 bases from J, leaving 17 bases between. CDR3 residues: CASSSPGTFGTDTQYF. The DNA for the CDR3 is TGCGCCAGCAGCTCGCCCGGGACTTTCGGGACAGATACGCAGTATTTT.

This chain joins TRBV7-3 and TRBJ1-2; D not certain. The CDR3 is made up of 15 amino acids. V gave up 5 bases and J gave up 0 bases, with 13 bases separating them. The germline V gene has CDR1 SGHTA and CDR2 FQGTGA. CDR3 nucleotide sequence: TGTGCCAGCAGCCGAGGTTCAGCTGCTAACTATGGCTACACCTTC. It specifies CASSRGSAANYGYTF. Supplemented by reference TRBV7-3 and TRBJ1-2, the full variable domain reads GAGVSQTPSNKVTEKGKYVELRCDPISGHTALYWYRQSLGQGPEFLIYFQGTGAADDSGLPNDRFFAVRPEGSVSTLKIQRTERGDSAVYLCASSRGSAANYGYTFGSGTRLTVV.

The J gene is TRBJ2-1, the V gene TRBV5-1; a weak D match, TRBD2 (5 bases). CDR1 and CDR2 from the germline V gene are SGHRS and YFSETQ. The CDR3 spans 14 residues. The V gene lost 4 bases and the J gene lost 6 bases, with 14 bases spanning the gap. CDR3 loop: CASSPGRGFNEQFF. CDR3 DNA: TGCGCCAGCAGCCCAGGTCGGGGTTTCAATGAGCAGTTCTTC.

The chain employs TRBV10-1 and TRBJ2-6; TRBD1 might be the D (7 bases). Trimming shortened V by 6 bases and J by 2 bases, and 11 bases separated the two germline ends. This CDR3 has 15 amino acids. The germline V gene has CDR1 WNHNN and CDR2 SYGVQD (reference sequence). The CDR3, as DNA: TGCGCCAGCAGCGGAGGGGGCGCTGGGGCCAACGTCCTGACTTTC. Its translation: CASSGGGAGANVLTF.

Written as DNA, the CDR3 is TGTGCCAGCAGCTGGTCGAACGAGTACACCTTC. Translated, it gives CASSWSNEYTF. This chain links TRBV7-9 with TRBJ1-2; D call uncertain. The CDR3 spans 11 residues. Trimming took 4 bases from V and 11 from J, leaving 11 bases between them. The germline gives CDR1 SEHNR, CDR2 FQNEAQ (reference sequence).

The chain couples TRBV25-1 to TRBJ2-3; the match to TRBD1 covers 7 bases. This CDR3 comprises 11 residues. V trimming: 7 bases; J trimming: 8 bases; junction bases outside the gene matches: 3. Germline V gene sequence: CDR1 MGHDK, CDR2 SYGVNS. The CDR3 reads CASTPGGTQYF. The CDR3 DNA reads as TGTGCCAGCACCCCAGGGGGTACGCAGTATTTT.

The CDR3 is CASANSGTVHNGYTF. Here the CDR3 DNA reads TGTGCCAGTGCCAACTCCGGGACAGTGCACAATGGCTACACCTTC. V and J are TRBV19 and TRBJ1-2, with 7 bases identical to TRBD1. With V trimmed by 8 bases and J by 6 bases, 15 bases remained unmatched. This CDR3 contains 15 residues. Germline V CDR1 and CDR2: LNHDA, SQIVND (reference sequence). Full variable domain (remainder filled in from reference TRBV19 and TRBJ1-2): DGGITQSPKYLFRKEGQNVTLSCEQNLNHDAMYWYRQDPGQGLRLIYYSQIVNDFQKGDIAEGYSVSREKKESFPLTVTSAQKNPTAFYLCASANSGTVHNGYTFGSGTRLTVV.

The genes are TRBV7-9 and TRBJ2-7; D perhaps matches TRBD2 (6 bases). V was clipped by 5 bases and J by 3 bases, with 20 bases between them. Per the germline V gene, CDR1 is SEHNR and CDR2 is FQNEAQ (reference sequence). The length of the CDR3 is 16 residues. CDR3 region: CASSPTQGREVYEQYF. The CDR3, as DNA: TGTGCCAGCAGCCCTACCCAGGGAAGGGAGGTCTACGAGCAGTACTTC.

This sequence joins TRBV11-3 and TRBJ2-7; 8 bases map to TRBD1. J gave up 4 bases and V 5 bases, and 4 bases lay outside the gene matches. The CDR3 has 13 amino acids. The germline V gene has CDR1 SGHNT and CDR2 YENEEA. The CDR3 region is CASSPRDRYEQYF. The CDR3 region has the DNA TGTGCCAGCAGCCCCCGGGACAGGTACGAGCAGTACTTC.

A single count supports this clone. The V call is TRBV18, the J call TRBJ2-7; 7 bases align to TRBD1. The CDR3 loop spans 15 amino acids. Trimming cost V 6 bases and J 2 bases; bases outside gene matches: 10. The germline gives CDR1 KGHSH, CDR2 LQKENI. CDR3 nucleotide sequence: TGTGCCAGCTCCCCGGACTTTGGGACAGCCTACGAGCAGTACTTC. The encoded protein is CASSPDFGTAYEQYF.

This chain joins TRBV6-5 and TRBJ2-7; the D is unclear. Between the trimmed V and J ends, which lost 10 bases and 0 bases, there was a span of 10 bases. CDR3 length: 12 residues. From germline, CDR1 is MNHEY and CDR2 SVGAGI. CDR3 DNA sequence: TGTGCCAACGTCGTCAGCTCCTACGAGCAGTACTTC. The encoded protein is CANVVSSYEQYF.

The chain carries TRBV7-9 and TRBJ2-2, with 10 bases identical to TRBD1. Germline CDR1 and CDR2: SEHNR and FQNEAQ (reference sequence). Trimming removed 4 bases from V and 4 bases from J; junction bases left unmatched: 12. The CDR3 spans 18 residues. The CDR3: CASSSTILGQGGTGELFF. The CDR3 nucleotides are TGTGCCAGCAGCTCAACAATCCTCGGACAGGGGGGCACCGGGGAGCTGTTTTTT.

The chain combines TRBV7-2 with TRBJ2-3; D is undetermined. CDR1 and CDR2 from the germline V gene are SGHTA and FQGNSA. CDR3 size: 13 residues. The V end lost 7 bases, the J end lost 4 bases, and 12 bases lay between the germline ends. The CDR3 DNA follows: TGTGCCAGCACCAATAGTCGTGCAGATACGCAGTATTTT. This encodes CASTNSRADTQYF.

This chain connects TRBV7-3 to TRBJ2-3; the D gene is possibly TRBD2 (7 bases). Germline assignment: CDR1 SGHTA and CDR2 FQGTGA. This CDR3 is 14 amino acids long. V was trimmed by 2 bases and J by 6 bases, leaving 12 bases between them. The CDR3 DNA follows: TGTGCCAGCAGCTTACTGGCGGGGGCCGATACGCAGTATTTT. Translated: CASSLLAGADTQYF.

The CDR3 nucleotides read TGCAGCGTTGATGGTCTAGCGGGAGACAATGAGCAGTTCTTC. Its protein is CSVDGLAGDNEQFF. The chain recombines TRBV29-1 with TRBJ2-1; TRBD2 matches at 10 bases. The CDR3 runs 14 residues. Germline CDR1 SQVTM, CDR2 ANQGSEA. V was clipped by 3 bases and J by 5 bases; unmatched bases: 4.

The rearrangement uses TRBV11-3 and TRBJ2-1; TRBD2 matches at 9 bases. Germline CDR1 is SGHNT and CDR2 is YENEEA. V trimming: 5 bases; J trimming: 7 bases; junction bases outside the gene matches: 12. The CDR3 runs to 16 residues. The CDR3 region has the DNA TGTGCCAGCAGCCCTACAGCGGGGGGCCCGCTAAATGAGCAGTTCTTC. Its protein is CASSPTAGGPLNEQFF.

This chain uses TRBV5-1 with TRBJ2-7; 7 bases fit TRBD2. This CDR3 contains 15 residues. Germline loops: CDR1 SGHRS, CDR2 YFSETQ. V shed 0 bases, J shed 1 base, and the junction held 4 bases outside the gene matches. The CDR3 bases are TGCGCCAGCAGCTTGGAGCGGGACCGATCCTACGAGCAGTACTTC. Residues: CASSLERDRSYEQYF.

This CDR3 reads CASSNRGNSEETQYF. CDR3 in DNA: TGTGCCAGCAGCAATAGGGGCAACTCTGAAGAGACCCAGTACTTC. The V and J genes are TRBV11-2 and TRBJ2-5; D is perhaps TRBD1 (5 bases). The CDR3 spans 15 residues. V lost 5 bases and J 3 bases, leaving 16 bases between the germline ends. From germline, CDR1 is SGHAT and CDR2 FQNNGV.

This clone was seen only once. The J gene is TRBJ2-5, the V gene TRBV30; 7 nucleotides match TRBD2. The J segment lost 2 bases and the V segment lost 5 bases, leaving 8 bases of the junction unmatched. The length of the CDR3 is 14 residues. Germline CDR1 is GTSNPN and CDR2 is SVGIG (reference sequence). The CDR3 reads CAWGLLAQQETQYF. In nucleotides, the CDR3 is TGTGCCTGGGGTCTACTAGCGCAGCAAGAGACCCAGTACTTC.

CDR3 coding DNA: TGTGCCAGCAGTTACCCAGGGGGTCTTCTGGGCGGGAATCCCTTATCCACCTACGAGCAGTACTTC. This translates into CASSYPGGLLGGNPLSTYEQYF. The chain couples TRBV28 to TRBJ2-7; a weak D match, TRBD1 (7 bases). V was cut by 4 bases and J by 2 bases, with 36 bases left in between. CDR3 length: 22 residues. Looked up from germline, CDR1 is MDHEN and CDR2 is SYDVKM.

The chain is built from TRBV12-5 and TRBJ1-2; D is perhaps TRBD1 (5 bases). Germline V gives CDR1 LGHNT, CDR2 FRNRAP. Trimming took 3 bases from V and 8 from J, leaving 13 bases between them. The CDR3 is 13 residues long. CDR3 residues: CASGLGHQRGYTF. In DNA form, the CDR3 reads TGTGCTAGTGGTTTAGGACACCAGCGAGGCTACACCTTC.

The chain has TRBV28 and TRBJ1-2, with D perhaps TRBD1 (5 bases). CDR3 length: 15 amino acids. V was trimmed by 7 bases and J by 4 bases, leaving 19 bases between them. The germline CDR1 and CDR2 sequences are MDHEN and SYDVKM. The CDR3 DNA follows: TGTGCCAGCATATCGAAGGGGCGTTGGGGCTATGGCTACACCTTC. This sequence encodes CASISKGRWGYGYTF.

The chain combines TRBV19 with TRBJ2-1; a weak D match, TRBD1 (5 bases). The germline V and J ends were trimmed by 10 bases and 5 bases, with 21 bases remaining between them. The length of the CDR3 is 15 residues. The germline CDR1 and CDR2 sequences are LNHDA and SQIVND (reference sequence). This CDR3 is CATQLQVNSDNEQFF. CDR3 bases: TGTGCCACACAACTACAGGTAAACTCAGACAATGAGCAGTTCTTC.

The V gene is TRBV6-5, the J gene TRBJ2-1; TRBD2 agrees at 9 bases. The ends lost 7 bases at V and 10 bases at J; junction bases unmatched: 14. The CDR3 runs 15 residues. The V gene's germline CDR1 is MNHEY and CDR2 SVGAGI. CDR3 residues: CASNLEAGGPGEQFF. CDR3 nucleotides: TGTGCCAGCAACTTGGAAGCGGGGGGCCCTGGAGAGCAGTTCTTC.

This sequence joins TRBV7-2 and TRBJ2-7; 7 bases agree with TRBD2. J was trimmed by 3 bases and V by 3 bases; bases with no gene match: 11. The CDR3 runs to 16 residues. Per the germline V gene, CDR1 is SGHTA and CDR2 is FQGNSA. The DNA of the CDR3 is TGTGCCAGCAGCTTGGAATTCAAGCGGGGATTCTACGAGCAGTACTTC. Protein: CASSLEFKRGFYEQYF.